A single sample gave rise to the 16 T cell receptor beta chains below, sequenced in a study of blood T cell repertoires in COVID-19. The assay was immunoSEQ multiplex PCR, and TCRdb's table has in-frame clones only and misses some. This table has roughly 40,000 clones, 88% appearing once. Specimen: peripheral blood. The receptors derive from a woman in her 40s with acute or convalescent COVID-19.

Only a few counts were recorded for this clone. The V call is TRBV29-1, the J call TRBJ2-3; D is possibly TRBD2 (7 bases). V was pared by 4 bases and J by 4 bases, with 18 bases between. The CDR3 loop spans 15 amino acids. Per the germline V gene, CDR1 is SQVTM and CDR2 is ANQGSEA. For the CDR3, the DNA is TGCAGCGTTGCGATCGGCGGGGGCGGAGCAGATACGCAGTATTTT. Translated: CSVAIGGGGADTQYF.

The chain employs TRBV5-1 and TRBJ2-7; 9 bases align to TRBD2. Trimming took 4 bases from V and 6 from J; bases not matched to a gene: 8. From germline, CDR1 is SGHRS and CDR2 YFSETQ. This CDR3 contains 14 residues. CDR3 amino acids: CASSTGTSSGEQYF. Written as DNA, the CDR3 is TGCGCCAGCAGCACCGGGACTAGCTCGGGCGAGCAGTACTTC.

The chain couples TRBV15 to TRBJ2-1; D gene ambiguous. CDR3 length: 13 residues. The ends were cut back, 3 bases at V and 5 bases at J, with 8 bases in the middle. In germline, CDR1 is LNHNV, CDR2 YYDKDF (reference sequence). The CDR3 protein is CATSSRQDNEQFF. The CDR3 nucleotides are TGTGCCACCAGCAGTCGACAAGACAATGAGCAGTTCTTC.

This rearrangement joins TRBV5-4 to TRBJ1-4, with a weak D call TRBD1 (5 bases). Deletions cut 0 bases from V and 8 bases from J, with 14 bases between. This CDR3 has 15 amino acids. Germline V gene data show CDR1 as SGHNT and CDR2 as YYREEE (reference sequence). CDR3 protein: CASSLGGTAGEKLFF. The DNA of the CDR3 is TGTGCCAGCAGCTTGGGCGGGACTGCGGGAGAAAAACTGTTTTTT.

CDR3: CASSLGGTGVNTEAFF. The CDR3 DNA follows: TGCGCCAGCAGCTTGGGGGGGACAGGAGTTAACACTGAAGCTTTCTTT. The J gene is TRBJ1-1, the V gene TRBV5-1; 8 bases line up with TRBD1. J gave up 2 bases and V 0 bases, and 6 bases lay outside the gene matches. This CDR3 is 16 amino acids long. Germline V gene sequence: CDR1 SGHRS, CDR2 YFSETQ.

The chain links TRBV18 to TRBJ2-4, with a possible D match to TRBD1 (6 bases). V was trimmed by 5 bases and J by 12 bases, leaving 17 bases between them. There are 13 residues in the CDR3. CDR1 is KGHSH, CDR2 LQKENI, per germline. The CDR3 region is CASSSLPTGGQYF. For the CDR3, the DNA is TGTGCCAGCTCATCCCTCCCGACAGGAGGTCAGTACTTC.

V usage is TRBV27 and J usage is TRBJ1-2, with 7 positions matching TRBD1. CDR3 length equals 15 residues. The germline gives CDR1 MNHEY, CDR2 SMNVEV (reference sequence). V shed 3 bases, J shed 8 bases, and the junction held 12 bases outside the gene matches. DNA for the CDR3: TGTGCCAGCAGTTTCGGGATACAGGGGACGGAGGGCTACACCTTC. As protein: CASSFGIQGTEGYTF.

This sequence joins TRBV6-2 or TRBV6-3 and TRBJ1-3; 8 bases line up with TRBD1. V was clipped by 2 bases and J by 0 bases; unmatched bases: 6. Germline V gene lookup returns CDR1 MNHEY and CDR2 SVGEGT. The CDR3 totals 17 residues. CDR3 region: CASSYATGVSSGNTIYF. As DNA, the CDR3 is TGTGCCAGCAGTTACGCGACAGGGGTCTCCTCTGGAAACACCATATATTTT.

The genes are TRBV28 and TRBJ1-2, with D maybe TRBD1 (6 bases). Germline V gene lookup returns CDR1 MDHEN and CDR2 SYDVKM. The CDR3 has 16 amino acids. Trimming shortened V by 2 bases and J by 5 bases, and 18 bases separated the two germline ends. The CDR3 DNA sequence: TGTGCCAGCAGTTTAGGGAGCGCCGGGACATCTTATGGCTACACCTTC. It translates to CASSLGSAGTSYGYTF.

The chain joins TRBV7-2 to TRBJ2-1; 9 nucleotides agree with TRBD2. The V gene end was trimmed by 2 bases and the J gene end by 5 bases; junction bases not matched to a gene: 7. This CDR3 comprises 16 residues. Germline CDR1 and CDR2: SGHTA and FQGNSA. DNA for the CDR3: TGTGCCAGCAGCTTACTGGGCGGGGGGGCCAACAATGAGCAGTTCTTC. This codes for CASSLLGGGANNEQFF.

This chain uses TRBV6-5 with TRBJ1-4; the D gene is possibly TRBD1 (6 bases). CDR3 size: 15 residues. In germline, CDR1 is MNHEY, CDR2 SVGAGI. Trimming left V 6 bases short and J 0 bases short, with 11 bases between. The DNA for the CDR3 is TGTGCCAGCAGAAGACAGGTTGCAACTAATGAAAAACTGTTTTTT. It encodes CASRRQVATNEKLFF.

This chain uses TRBV6-5 with TRBJ1-6, with no clear D. The V gene lost 8 bases and the J gene lost 8 bases, with 13 bases spanning the gap. CDR3 length: 13 residues. In germline, CDR1 is MNHEY, CDR2 SVGAGI. DNA of the CDR3: TGTGCCAGCCATGGAGGGTTTTATTCACCCCTCCACTTT. It yields the protein CASHGGFYSPLHF.

The rearrangement joins TRBV12-3 or TRBV12-4 to TRBJ1-1; D not resolved. The CDR3 extends over 13 amino acids. Trimming shortened V by 2 bases and J by 4 bases, and 8 bases separated the two germline ends. The CDR3 DNA follows: TGTGCCAGCAGTTTACAGGTGGGCACTGAAGCTTTCTTT. Residues: CASSLQVGTEAFF.

The rearrangement uses TRBV28 and TRBJ1-5, with 9 bases lining up with TRBD1. V shed 1 base and J 7 bases; nucleotides not matched to a gene: 8. The CDR3 covers 16 residues. Germline CDR1 reads MDHEN; CDR2 reads SYDVKM. The CDR3 DNA follows: TGTGCCAGCAGTTTATTGGGCGGGACAGGGACACAGCCCCAGCATTTT. The encoded protein is CASSLLGGTGTQPQHF.

V gene TRBV7-2 combines with J gene TRBJ1-2, with D tentatively TRBD1 (6 bases). Germline CDR1 and CDR2: SGHTA and FQGNSA. Trimming took off 1 base at V and 7 bases at J, with 16 bases between the two ends. CDR3 size: 15 residues. CDR3 nucleotides: TGTGCCAGCAGCTTAGATCCGACACAGGGTAGTGGCTACACCTTC. Its translation is CASSLDPTQGSGYTF.

This chain uses TRBV19 with TRBJ1-5, with 7 bases matching TRBD1. Germline V gene sequence: CDR1 LNHDA, CDR2 SQIVND (reference sequence). The CDR3 sequence is 14 residues long. V lost 7 bases and J lost 11; bases outside the gene matches: 14. In DNA, the CDR3 is TGTGCCAGTACCGCAATCAGGGGGAGTGGGTCCCAGCATTTT. It codes for CASTAIRGSGSQHF.